This T cell receptor beta chain was recovered during a study of T cells in Graves' hyperthyroidism and ophthalmopathy. TCR beta CDR3 region amplification was performed from RNA transcripts. Initially, a first-round RT-PCR of the TCR CDR3 employed the HTBI primer set. MiXCR was run by TCRdb on the multiplex PCR reads, yielding one entry per CDR3 protein. The table shows around 280,000 distinct CDR3 sequences, with around 13% occurring only once. Details on this clonotype: Its target is unknown. A much larger clone lies a single base off, so this may be a read error.

Study-level results: Prediction of ophthalmopathy progression came a median about 6 months pre-onset.

CDR3 length: 17 residues. CDR1 and CDR2 from the germline V gene are DFQATT and SNEGSKA (reference sequence). Material: blood. The chain has TRBV20-1 and TRBJ2-1; 11 bases line up with TRBD2. The clonotype originates from a woman aged 40-49 years with Graves' hyperthyroidism. The CDR3 reads CSARKLAGGSSYNERFF. In nucleotides, the CDR3 is TGCAGTGCTAGAAAATTAGCGGGAGGGAGCTCCTACAATGAGCGGTTCTTC.